A single sample gave rise to the 12 T cell receptor beta chains below, sequenced in a study of cytomegalovirus exposure and HLA in healthy donors. The primer mix had 60 Vbeta and 13 Jbeta primers. Repertoires were generated with immunoSEQ multiplex PCR, while TCRdb's copy carries only in-frame clones and drops some. The data hold 150,000 to 200,000 clones, with around three quarters observed a single time. The sample was PBMCs. Every receptor here comes from a man aged 30 to 39 in good health and CMV-seronegative.

The chain joins TRBV28 to TRBJ2-4; TRBD1 might be the D (5 bases). The V end lost 3 bases, the J end lost 5 bases, and 11 bases lay between the germline ends. The CDR3 runs 14 residues. Germline V gene lookup returns CDR1 MDHEN and CDR2 SYDVKM. CDR3 nucleotides: TGTGCCAGCAGTTTTGCAGGGTGGGAAAACATTCAGTACTTC. The encoded protein is CASSFAGWENIQYF.

This rearrangement joins TRBV27 to TRBJ1-6; tentatively, D is TRBD1 (6 bases). This CDR3 spans 16 amino acids. Trimming left V 5 bases short and J 6 bases short, with 17 bases between. CDR1 and CDR2 (germline): MNHEY, SMNVEV (reference sequence). The CDR3 DNA follows: TGTGCCAGCAGTGTGATTCAAACAGGGATTAATTCACCCCTCCACTTT. This codes for CASSVIQTGINSPLHF.

This clone was counted a few times. The chain uses TRBV28 and TRBJ2-1; weak D call: TRBD2 (6 bases). Germline assignment: CDR1 MDHEN and CDR2 SYDVKM. The V end lost 5 bases, the J end lost 3 bases, and 17 bases lay between the germline ends. The CDR3 has 16 amino acids. CDR3 nucleotide sequence: TGTGCCAGCAGTCTCAGTGGCGGCGGGAACTACAATGAGCAGTTCTTC. It translates to CASSLSGGGNYNEQFF.

This clone was observed once. The chain links TRBV19 to TRBJ2-1, with TRBD2 identical over 10 bases. Germline assignment: CDR1 LNHDA and CDR2 SQIVND (reference sequence). CDR3 length: 15 residues. V lost 7 bases, J lost 6 bases, and 9 bases stayed unmatched. Written as DNA, the CDR3 is TGTGCCAGTACTAGCAGGTTAGCGGGAGGCAATGAGCAGTTCTTC. This gives the protein CASTSRLAGGNEQFF.

The chain has TRBV19 and TRBJ1-6; D unresolved. There are 14 residues in the CDR3. V lost 3 bases and J 7 bases, leaving 10 bases between the germline ends. CDR1 LNHDA and CDR2 SQIVND come from the germline V gene (reference sequence). The CDR3 protein is CASSIPQVNSPLHF. DNA of the CDR3: TGTGCCAGTAGTATCCCGCAGGTGAATTCACCCCTCCACTTT.

The chain recombines TRBV19 with TRBJ2-7; 7 bases are a match to TRBD2. Germline-derived CDR1 and CDR2 are LNHDA and SQIVND (reference sequence). The CDR3 is 12 amino acids. V shed 5 bases, J shed 6 bases, and the junction held 4 bases outside the gene matches. This CDR3 is CASSLGLVEQYF. The DNA for the CDR3 is TGTGCCAGTAGTCTCGGACTAGTCGAGCAGTACTTC.

V and J are TRBV7-9 and TRBJ1-3; no clear D. Germline V gene lookup returns CDR1 SEHNR and CDR2 FQNEAQ (reference sequence). The ends were cut back, 4 bases at V and 3 bases at J, with 7 bases in the middle. This CDR3 contains 13 residues. CDR3 bases: TGTGCCAGCAGCTCCATCGGTGGAAACACCATATATTTT. As protein: CASSSIGGNTIYF.

The chain has TRBV6-1 and TRBJ1-1, with TRBD1 identical over 7 bases. Losses at the gene ends were 7 bases for V and 7 bases for J; bases not matched to a gene: 12. Germline CDR1 and CDR2: MNHNS and SASEGT. The CDR3 contains 14 residues. CDR3 DNA: TGTGCCAGCAACCTCGGACAGGTTACAAGTGAAGCTTTCTTT. Its translation is CASNLGQVTSEAFF.

The rearrangement joins TRBV5-1 to TRBJ2-3, with D possibly being TRBD1 (5 bases). The CDR3 is 14 amino acids. Trimming cost V 2 bases and J 5 bases, with 12 bases left between them. Germline CDR1 and CDR2: SGHRS and YFSETQ. As DNA, the CDR3 is TGCGCCAGCAGCTTAGGCAGGGCGGAAGATACGCAGTATTTT. As protein: CASSLGRAEDTQYF.

The chain uses TRBV4-1 and TRBJ1-5, with D unclear. The germline CDR1 and CDR2 sequences are MGHRA and YSYEKL. CDR3 size: 14 residues. Trimming left V 0 bases short and J 4 bases short, with 7 bases between. The chain's CDR3 is CASSQEYGNQPQHF. DNA of the CDR3: TGCGCCAGCAGCCAAGAGTACGGGAATCAGCCCCAGCATTTT.

This chain uses TRBV28 with TRBJ1-5; D is possibly TRBD1 (6 bases). CDR3 length: 16 amino acids. V lost 11 bases, J lost 0 bases, and 20 bases lay in between. Germline V gene sequence: CDR1 MDHEN, CDR2 SYDVKM. The CDR3 DNA reads as TGTGCCGCGAAGACAGGAACAGATTATAGCAATCAGCCCCAGCATTTT. It yields the protein CAAKTGTDYSNQPQHF.

V and J are TRBV4-2 and TRBJ2-3; the match to TRBD2 covers 11 bases. This CDR3 has 15 residues. V lost 5 bases, J lost 6 bases, and 7 bases stayed unmatched. Germline V gene lookup returns CDR1 LGHNA and CDR2 YNFKEQ. CDR3 sequence: CASSFGTSGADTQYF. In DNA form, the CDR3 reads TGTGCCAGCAGCTTCGGGACTAGCGGAGCGGATACGCAGTATTTT.